This T cell receptor beta chain stems from a study of shared clonotypes between healthy human individuals. Study outcomes and limitations: Sampling covered nothing but blood. Tissue TCR repertoires likely differ from those found in blood. Clonotypes which were not shared had lower generation probabilities than clonotypes that all four donors shared.

Memory CD4+ cells were the fraction left after CD45RA+ naive selection. Comment on this clone: Its antigen remains unknown.

The method was immunoSEQ multiplex PCR; TCRdb's version includes in-frame clones alone and lacks a portion of them. The table records some 2,500,000 clones, over 85% of them present only once. Material for sequencing was naive CD4+ T cells from PBMCs. Subset: CD45RA+ positively selected. This TCR was sampled from a man between 18 and 29 years old in good health. Some clones in this sample may be carry-over from other donors' samples.

As DNA, the CDR3 is TGTGCCAGCAGCCTACGAGGGAGGGAAGACGAGCAGTACTTC. Translating gives CASSLRGREDEQYF. The chain joins TRBV11-2 to TRBJ2-7; the match to TRBD2 covers 7 bases. This CDR3 is 14 amino acids long. V lost 5 bases to trimming and J lost 5 bases; unmatched junction nucleotides: 9. Looked up from germline, CDR1 is SGHAT and CDR2 is FQNNGV.